This passage covers 8 T cell receptor beta chains from one sample sequenced in a study of identical twins. One entry per CDR3 protein, called by TCRdb with MiXCR from the 5' RACE reads. Counted here are 1.5 million to 2 million distinct CDR3 sequences, less than 35% occurring once; the ten biggest clones make up around 0.25%. The sequencing sample was made of cord blood. The receptors derive from a newborn girl in good health.

This clonotype was observed a few times. The V gene is TRBV4-2, the J gene TRBJ1-2; 7 positions agree with TRBD1. The CDR3 is made up of 18 amino acids. Germline values: CDR1 LGHNA, CDR2 YNFKEQ. V was pared by 1 base and J by 0 bases, with 11 bases of the junction left unmatched. CDR3 residues: CASSQGVGTGAANYGYTF. DNA for the CDR3: TGTGCCAGCAGCCAAGGGGTCGGCACAGGGGCGGCTAACTATGGCTACACCTTC.

V usage is TRBV7-2 and J usage is TRBJ1-2; no clear D gene. The ends were cut back, 5 bases at V and 4 bases at J, with 8 bases in the middle. Germline V gene lookup returns CDR1 SGHTA and CDR2 FQGNSA. The CDR3 consists of 12 residues. The CDR3 DNA follows: TGTGCCAGCAGCGCTTTTGGCTATGGCTACACCTTC. It codes for CASSAFGYGYTF.

This sequence joins TRBV28 and TRBJ1-1; D is ambiguous. Germline CDR1 reads MDHEN; CDR2 reads SYDVKM. V lost 6 bases and J 11 bases, leaving 13 bases between the germline ends. This CDR3 has 11 amino acids. CDR3 residues: CASRTPSDAFF. As DNA, the CDR3 is TGTGCCAGCAGGACACCAAGTGATGCTTTCTTT. Based on the CDR3 plus reference TRBV28 and TRBJ1-1, the full variable domain is DVKVTQSSRYLVKRTGEKVFLECVQDMDHENMFWYRQDPGLGLRLIYFSYDVKMKEKGDIPEGYSVSREKKERFSLILESASTNQTSMYLCASRTPSDAFFGQGTRLTVV.

This clonotype was detected only a few times. CDR3 sequence: CASAIPAGRYTF. CDR3 sequence (DNA): TGTGCCAGCGCCATTCCGGCAGGGCGCTACACCTTC. The chain uses TRBV7-9 and TRBJ1-2, with D maybe TRBD1 (5 bases). The CDR3 length is 12 residues. Germline V gene lookup returns CDR1 SEHNR and CDR2 FQNEAQ (reference sequence). The V end lost 8 bases, the J end lost 9 bases, and 16 bases lay between the germline ends.

This chain uses TRBV20-1 with TRBJ2-1, with TRBD2 matching 8 bases. Germline CDR1 and CDR2: DFQATT and SNEGSKA (reference sequence). The V segment lost 6 bases and the J segment 6 bases; nucleotides outside the gene matches: 7. The CDR3 runs to 13 residues. The CDR3 bases are TGCAGTGCCAGCGGGAGCAACGGCAATGAGCAGTTCTTC. As protein: CSASGSNGNEQFF.

This chain links TRBV19 with TRBJ2-1, with 8 bases that match TRBD2. CDR1 and CDR2 from the germline V gene are LNHDA and SQIVND (reference sequence). V lost 1 base and J lost 10; bases outside the gene matches: 12. The CDR3 is 16 amino acids. The CDR3 protein is CASSIAGTRTSNEQFF. CDR3 nucleotide sequence: TGTGCCAGTAGTATAGCGGGGACTAGAACTTCGAACGAGCAGTTCTTC.

This clonotype occurred a few times. V and J are TRBV10-3 and TRBJ2-7; D is unresolved. With 4 bases removed from V and 2 bases from J, the gap between germline ends came to 12 bases. The CDR3 has 14 amino acids. CDR1 ENHRY and CDR2 SYGVKD come from the germline V gene. The CDR3 here is CAISVGNPTYEQYF. As DNA, the CDR3 is TGTGCCATCAGTGTAGGTAACCCCACCTACGAGCAGTACTTC.

This chain joins TRBV27 and TRBJ1-5; TRBD1 matches at 8 bases. The CDR3 covers 16 residues. J lost 0 bases, V lost 6 bases, and 7 bases had no gene match. Germline V lookup: CDR1 MNHEY, CDR2 SMNVEV (reference sequence). For the CDR3, the DNA is TGTGCCAGCAGCGACAGGGGTAAGGGTAGCAATCAGCCCCAGCATTTT. It yields the protein CASSDRGKGSNQPQHF.